The clone carrying this T cell receptor beta chain has a handful of counts. Antigen specificity is unknown. The CDR3 contains 15 residues. The germline CDR1 and CDR2 sequences are SGHRS and YFSETQ. The V segment lost 0 bases and the J segment 3 bases; nucleotides outside the gene matches: 6. This table comes from immunoSEQ multiplex PCR, and its TCRdb copy is limited to in-frame clones, with some not included. The table has tens of thousands of clones, approximately 77% seen once; the top ten hold roughly 4.7%. This sample was taken from a study of radiotherapy plus CTLA-4 blockade in lung cancer. On the study more broadly: Overall, about 19% of patients showed an objective response, while about 29% attained disease control. Points from the study as a whole: In blood, tumor-derived TCR clones expanded after radiotherapy plus ipilimumab.

The chain combines TRBV5-1 with TRBJ2-7; 7 nucleotides match TRBD2. The clonotype was recovered from a human donor with non-small cell lung cancer whose response to radiotherapy plus ipilimumab could not be evaluated. Material: peripheral blood, obtained from a patient treated with radiotherapy plus ipilimumab. The CDR3 DNA is TGCGCCAGCAGCTTGGGCGTGGGGGGGGGCTACGAGCAGTACTTC. Translating it yields CASSLGVGGGYEQYF.